This TCR beta chain appears in the sequencing data of a study of cytomegalovirus exposure and HLA in healthy donors. Amplification used 60 Vbeta primers and 13 Jbeta primers. Profiling relied on immunoSEQ multiplex PCR, and the TCRdb table lists in-frame clones only, not all of them. The sample consists of under 100,000 clones, around 85% of them appearing once. The clonotype comes from a human donor in good health. Material for sequencing was PBMCs.

This CDR3 reads CASSEQGGGNTIYF. The CDR3 bases are TGTGCCAGCAGTGAACAAGGAGGTGGAAACACCATATATTTT. This rearrangement joins TRBV2 to TRBJ1-3, with D unclear. V was cut by 2 bases and J by 3 bases, with 8 bases left in between. The CDR3 is made up of 14 amino acids. The V gene's germline CDR1 is SNHLY and CDR2 FYNNEI.